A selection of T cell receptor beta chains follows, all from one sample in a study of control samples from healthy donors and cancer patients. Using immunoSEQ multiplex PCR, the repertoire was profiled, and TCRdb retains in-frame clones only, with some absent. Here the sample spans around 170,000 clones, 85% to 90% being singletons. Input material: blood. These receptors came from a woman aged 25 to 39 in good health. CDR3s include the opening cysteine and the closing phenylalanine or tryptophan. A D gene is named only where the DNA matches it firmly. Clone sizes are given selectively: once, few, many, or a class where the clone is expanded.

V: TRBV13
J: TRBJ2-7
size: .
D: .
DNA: TGTGCCAGCAGCTTTGGACCTCCCCTCGAGCAGTACTTC
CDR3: CASSFGPPLEQYF

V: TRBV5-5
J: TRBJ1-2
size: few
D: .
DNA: TGTGCCAGCAGCTTGGATTCCGGGTTTTCCTATGGCTACACCTTC
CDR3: CASSLDSGFSYGYTF

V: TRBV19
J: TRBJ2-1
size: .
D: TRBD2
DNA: TGTGCCAGTACTGGGACTAGCGGGGTCCACAATGAGCAGTTCTTC
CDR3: CASTGTSGVHNEQFF

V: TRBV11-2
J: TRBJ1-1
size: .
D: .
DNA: TGTGCCAGCAGCTCAGATTTGGTGGGGGTAAACACTGAAGCTTTCTTT
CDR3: CASSSDLVGVNTEAFF

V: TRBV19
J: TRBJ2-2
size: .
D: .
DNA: TGTGCCAGTAGTTCGCCGTCTTACGGGGAGCTGTTTTTT
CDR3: CASSSPSYGELFF

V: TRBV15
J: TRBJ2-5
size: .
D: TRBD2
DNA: TGTGCCACCAGCAGAGGGGGGAGCGGGAGGGCCACCGAGACCCAGTACTTC
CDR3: CATSRGGSGRATETQYF

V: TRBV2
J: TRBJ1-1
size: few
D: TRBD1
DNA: TGTGCCAGCAGTGAATGGGACAGTATGAACACTGAAGCTTTCTTT
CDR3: CASSEWDSMNTEAFF

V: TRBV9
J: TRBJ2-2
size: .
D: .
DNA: TGTGCCAGCAGCGTAGCAGGGAAGGGGGCCGGGGAGCTGTTTTTT
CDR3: CASSVAGKGAGELFF

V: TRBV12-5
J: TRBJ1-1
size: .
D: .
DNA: TGTGCTAGTGGTTTGGTACGGGTGGGTCAGGCGCAGGGGAGCTCTGAAGCTTTCTTT
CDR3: CASGLVRVGQAQGSSEAFF

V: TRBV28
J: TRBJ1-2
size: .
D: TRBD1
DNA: TGTGCCAGCAGAATCTCAGGGGGCGCGGATGGCTACACCTTC
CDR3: CASRISGGADGYTF

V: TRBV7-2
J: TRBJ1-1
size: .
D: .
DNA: TGTGCCAGCAGCCCCACCGACACTGAAGCTTTCTTT
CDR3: CASSPTDTEAFF

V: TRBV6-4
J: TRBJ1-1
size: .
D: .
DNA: TGTGCCAGCAGTTCAGAGTCTAGGAGTTATTGGGCTTTCTTT
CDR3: CASSSESRSYWAFF

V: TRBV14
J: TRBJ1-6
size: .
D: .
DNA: TGTGCCAGCAGCCAATACCGAGAATCACCCCTCCACTTT
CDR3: CASSQYRESPLHF

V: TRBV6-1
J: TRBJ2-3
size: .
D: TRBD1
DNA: TGTGCCAGCAGTGAATACAGGGGCGGCACAGATACGCAGTATTTT
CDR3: CASSEYRGGTDTQYF